Below, 22 T cell receptor beta chains from the same sample are listed, as sequenced in a study of CD8+ T cells in alopecia areata. Regarding treatment: oral pan-JAK inhibitor, 5-10 mg twice daily. As the sequencing template, cDNA was produced by extracting RNA and reverse transcribing it. Assay used: immunoSEQ multiplex PCR; TCRdb lists only in-frame clones, some missing. The table shows some 99,000 clones, with 50% to 75% occurring only once. Sample: CD8+ T cells sorted from blood, taken at week 4, from a patient treated with tofacitinib. The receptors originated from a human donor with alopecia areata.

This clone was seen more than once but under ten times. The gene calls are TRBV30 and TRBJ2-1; D gene ambiguous. This CDR3 has 13 residues. Germline lookup yields CDR1 GTSNPN and CDR2 SVGIG (reference sequence). Trimming removed 1 base at V and 4 bases at J, with 8 bases between. CDR3 nucleotide sequence: TGTGCCTGGAGTGGATTAGGGTACAATGAGCAGTTCTTC. Translating gives CAWSGLGYNEQFF.

The table lists this clone with a few counts. V usage is TRBV30 and J usage is TRBJ1-1; D may be TRBD1 (5 bases). Trimming took 5 bases from V and 4 from J, leaving 14 bases between them. The CDR3 contains 13 residues. Germline values: CDR1 GTSNPN, CDR2 SVGIG (reference sequence). CDR3 DNA: TGTGCCTGGGTGTCAGGGACTGGCACTGAAGCTTTCTTT. Protein: CAWVSGTGTEAFF. Supplemented by reference TRBV30 and TRBJ1-1, the full variable domain reads SQTIHQWPATLVQPVGSPLSLECTVEGTSNPNLYWYRQAAGRGLQLLFYSVGIGQISSEVPQNLSASRPQDRQFILSSKKLLLSDSGFYLCAWVSGTGTEAFFGQGTRLTVV.

This clone was seen only once. The V gene is TRBV4-2, the J gene TRBJ2-5; 10 bases are a match to TRBD2. The CDR3 spans 14 residues. V dropped 5 bases and J dropped 5; count of bases not matched to a gene: 5. Per the germline V gene, CDR1 is LGHNA and CDR2 is YNFKEQ. This CDR3 reads CASSVLAGDETQYF. The CDR3 DNA is TGTGCCAGCAGCGTCCTAGCGGGGGATGAGACCCAGTACTTC.

This sequence joins TRBV14 and TRBJ2-1; possible D gene TRBD2, 5 bases. Germline V gene sequence: CDR1 SGHDN, CDR2 FVKESK. V was shortened by 2 bases and J by 5 bases, with 13 bases between the two germline ends. The CDR3 loop spans 15 amino acids. The CDR3, as DNA: TGTGCCAGCAGCCAAACTAGTGGGCCAAACAATGAGCAGTTCTTC. Translated: CASSQTSGPNNEQFF.

This clone was counted only a few times. This sequence joins TRBV27 and TRBJ2-1; tentative D call: TRBD2 (5 bases). The V gene's germline CDR1 is MNHEY and CDR2 SMNVEV (reference sequence). Between the trimmed V and J ends, which lost 5 bases and 12 bases, there was a span of 20 bases. The CDR3 sequence is 14 residues long. CDR3 residues: CASSIGSLLSGQFF. CDR3 DNA sequence: TGTGCCAGCAGTATTGGGTCCCTATTAAGCGGGCAGTTCTTC.

The chain joins TRBV27 to TRBJ2-7; D call uncertain. There are 14 residues in the CDR3. The germline gives CDR1 MNHEY, CDR2 SMNVEV (reference sequence). V lost 2 bases and J 5 bases, leaving 13 bases between the germline ends. The CDR3 DNA sequence: TGTGCCAGCAGTTTACAAGCGCACGGCCACGAGCAGTACTTC. Translating gives CASSLQAHGHEQYF.

CDR3 sequence reads: CSVEGRGGIINEQFF. For the CDR3, the DNA is TGCAGCGTTGAAGGGAGAGGGGGCATAATCAATGAGCAGTTCTTC. V gene TRBV29-1 combines with J gene TRBJ2-1, with 7 bases lining up with TRBD1. The germline CDR1 and CDR2 sequences are SQVTM and ANQGSEA. With 1 base clipped from V and 6 bases from J, the junction kept 9 bases outside the gene matches. The CDR3 is made up of 15 amino acids.

There are a few counts of this clone. CDR3 sequence (DNA): TGTGCCAGCAGCATAGGCGAGGACAGATTAACTGTTCAAGAGACCCAGTACTTC. Its protein product is CASSIGEDRLTVQETQYF. This chain joins TRBV7-9 and TRBJ2-5, with D possibly TRBD1 on 6 matching bases. V was cut by 5 bases and J by 2 bases, with 24 bases left in between. CDR1 is SEHNR and CDR2 is FQNEAQ in the germline V gene (reference sequence). The CDR3 has 18 amino acids.

This clone was counted a few times. The gene calls are TRBV29-1 and TRBJ2-3; TRBD1 might be the D (6 bases). The CDR3 extends over 15 amino acids. Germline-derived CDR1 and CDR2 are SQVTM and ANQGSEA. V was trimmed by 2 bases and J by 1 base, leaving 13 bases between them. The CDR3 here is CSVEPSGDGTDTQYF. CDR3 nucleotides: TGCAGCGTTGAACCCTCAGGGGATGGCACAGATACGCAGTATTTT.

The chain couples TRBV4-1 to TRBJ2-1; D is uncertain. V lost 4 bases and J 8 bases, leaving 12 bases between the germline ends. The length of the CDR3 is 13 residues. The germline gives CDR1 MGHRA, CDR2 YSYEKL. The CDR3 is CASSPPWEYEQFF. In DNA form, the CDR3 reads TGCGCCAGCAGCCCCCCCTGGGAATATGAGCAGTTCTTC.

The V call is TRBV5-8, the J call TRBJ2-2; D is unclear. V lost 2 bases to trimming and J lost 11 bases, with 22 bases between them. CDR1 SGHTS and CDR2 YDEGEE come from the germline V gene. This CDR3 has 16 amino acids. CDR3 region: CASSLTPSGVLKELFF. The DNA for the CDR3 is TGTGCCAGCAGCTTAACACCTTCGGGTGTCCTGAAAGAGCTGTTTTTT.

This clone has just a few counts. The chain has TRBV7-9 and TRBJ2-1; 8 bases match TRBD1. The CDR3 runs 15 residues. From germline, CDR1 is SEHNR and CDR2 FQNEAQ (reference sequence). V lost 5 bases, J lost 9 bases, and 12 bases stayed unmatched. The CDR3 DNA follows: TGTGCCAGCAGCACGACAGGGGCGGGGTTGGGTGAGCAGTTCTTC. This encodes CASSTTGAGLGEQFF.

This chain links TRBV27 with TRBJ1-2; D possibly corresponds to TRBD1 (5 bases). Germline V gives CDR1 MNHEY, CDR2 SMNVEV (reference sequence). The length of the CDR3 is 12 residues. V gave up 3 bases and J gave up 8 bases, with 10 bases separating them. Here the CDR3 reads CASSFEGEGYTF. In DNA, the CDR3 is TGTGCCAGCAGTTTTGAAGGGGAGGGCTACACCTTC.

This clone was detected once. V is TRBV5-4 and J is TRBJ1-1; 9 nucleotides match TRBD1. Germline V gene sequence: CDR1 SGHNT, CDR2 YYREEE (reference sequence). Trimming took 0 bases from V and 4 from J; bases not matched to a gene: 4. This CDR3 has 15 residues. CDR3 sequence: CASSLGLTGGTEAFF. The DNA for the CDR3 is TGTGCCAGCAGCTTGGGGTTGACAGGGGGCACTGAAGCTTTCTTT. The complete variable domain, with remaining parts taken from reference TRBV5-4 and TRBJ1-1, reads ETGVTQSPTHLIKTRGQQVTLRCSSQSGHNTVSWYQQALGQGPQFIFQYYREEENGRGNFPPRFSGLQFPNYSSELNVNALELDDSALYLCASSLGLTGGTEAFFGQGTRLTVV.

The table lists this clone with a few counts. The chain links TRBV27 to TRBJ1-1; D remains ambiguous. Germline CDR1 and CDR2: MNHEY and SMNVEV (reference sequence). Trimming stripped 2 bases from V and 1 base from J, with 8 bases between. CDR3 length: 14 amino acids. This chain's CDR3 is CASSLRQANTEAFF. In DNA form, the CDR3 reads TGTGCCAGCAGTTTAAGGCAGGCGAACACTGAAGCTTTCTTT.

The genes are TRBV28 and TRBJ1-5, with 7 bases lining up with TRBD1. In germline, CDR1 is MDHEN, CDR2 SYDVKM. V was clipped by 6 bases and J by 1 base; unmatched bases: 6. The CDR3 has 15 residues. The chain's CDR3 is CASSGDSSSNQPQHF. CDR3 in DNA: TGTGCCAGCAGCGGGGACAGCTCCAGCAATCAGCCCCAGCATTTT.

The sample holds one count of this clone. The chain couples TRBV2 to TRBJ2-5, with TRBD1 matching over 11 bases. This CDR3 comprises 17 residues. After removal of 6 bases from V and 3 bases from J, the junction contained 12 bases not matched to a gene. Germline values: CDR1 SNHLY, CDR2 FYNNEI. CDR3 sequence: CASRTIIPGQGEETQYF. The CDR3, as DNA: TGTGCCAGCAGAACGATCATTCCGGGACAGGGGGAAGAGACCCAGTACTTC.

The rearrangement joins TRBV4-1 to TRBJ2-1; tentatively, D is TRBD1 (6 bases). Germline-derived CDR1 and CDR2 are MGHRA and YSYEKL. V shed 1 base and J shed 7 bases, with 14 bases lying between them. The CDR3 is 15 residues long. The CDR3 DNA follows: TGCGCCAGCAGCCAAGTTGCTCCAGGGGCGAATGAGCAGTTCTTC. Its protein is CASSQVAPGANEQFF.

Worth noting for this clone: At one end the junction does not follow the germline gene, possibly because of a read error. The chain carries TRBV7-9 and TRBJ2-5, with 10 bases identical to TRBD2. Looked up from germline, CDR1 is SEHNR and CDR2 is FQNEAQ (reference sequence). The CDR3 extends over 15 amino acids. CDR3 in DNA: TGTGCCAGCAGCCAAGAGCGGGGGGGTCAAGAGGCCCAGTACTTC. Protein: CASSQERGGQEAQYF.

This clone occurred once. The CDR3, as DNA: TGTGCCAGCAGAACCCTGGGGGCAGGGGCCTTCTACGAGCAGTACTTC. It translates to CASRTLGAGAFYEQYF. This chain connects TRBV2 to TRBJ2-7; tentatively, D is TRBD1 (6 bases). The germline V and J ends were trimmed by 6 bases and 3 bases, with 21 bases remaining between them. The CDR3 extends over 16 amino acids. In germline, CDR1 is SNHLY, CDR2 FYNNEI.

The chain is built from TRBV4-2 and TRBJ2-3; weak D call: TRBD1 (5 bases). The CDR3 is 17 residues long. Germline CDR1 reads LGHNA; CDR2 reads YNFKEQ. Trimming took 8 bases from V and 6 from J, leaving 27 bases between them. CDR3 protein: CASSSPTVAGSGDTQYF. CDR3 bases: TGTGCCAGCTCCTCCCCAACGGTAGCAGGGTCCGGGGATACGCAGTATTTT.

The chain has TRBV28 and TRBJ2-3; D is unresolved. The CDR3 loop spans 12 amino acids. CDR1 is MDHEN and CDR2 is SYDVKM in the germline V gene. The V end was cut by 3 bases, the J end by 4 bases, with 5 bases between. CDR3 sequence reads: CASSFPSDTQYF. DNA for the CDR3: TGTGCCAGCAGTTTCCCTTCAGATACGCAGTATTTT. The full variable domain, with the rest looked up from reference TRBV28 and TRBJ2-3, is DVKVTQSSRYLVKRTGEKVFLECVQDMDHENMFWYRQDPGLGLRLIYFSYDVKMKEKGDIPEGYSVSREKKERFSLILESASTNQTSMYLCASSFPSDTQYFGPGTRLTVL.